The T cell receptor beta chain under discussion was sequenced for a study of CD8 T cells in ankylosing spondylitis. CDR3 size: 14 residues. Between the trimmed V and J ends, which lost 6 bases and 1 base, there was a span of 14 bases. Germline CDR1 and CDR2: SQVTM and ANQGSEA. This clonotype came up a few times. TCRdb reprocessed the 5' RACE reads via MiXCR and lists one record per CDR3 protein. The sample shows under 450,000 distinct CDR3 sequences, 20% to 25% of them seen only once. The receptor's source is a male donor with ankylosing spondylitis or in good health (not recorded which). The chain combines TRBV29-1 with TRBJ2-3; no clear D gene. Sample: blood, either unsorted or a sorted T cell fraction (not recorded which). The CDR3 is CSVDSSARTDTQYF. CDR3 DNA: TGCAGCGTGGATTCATCGGCTCGCACAGATACGCAGTATTTT.